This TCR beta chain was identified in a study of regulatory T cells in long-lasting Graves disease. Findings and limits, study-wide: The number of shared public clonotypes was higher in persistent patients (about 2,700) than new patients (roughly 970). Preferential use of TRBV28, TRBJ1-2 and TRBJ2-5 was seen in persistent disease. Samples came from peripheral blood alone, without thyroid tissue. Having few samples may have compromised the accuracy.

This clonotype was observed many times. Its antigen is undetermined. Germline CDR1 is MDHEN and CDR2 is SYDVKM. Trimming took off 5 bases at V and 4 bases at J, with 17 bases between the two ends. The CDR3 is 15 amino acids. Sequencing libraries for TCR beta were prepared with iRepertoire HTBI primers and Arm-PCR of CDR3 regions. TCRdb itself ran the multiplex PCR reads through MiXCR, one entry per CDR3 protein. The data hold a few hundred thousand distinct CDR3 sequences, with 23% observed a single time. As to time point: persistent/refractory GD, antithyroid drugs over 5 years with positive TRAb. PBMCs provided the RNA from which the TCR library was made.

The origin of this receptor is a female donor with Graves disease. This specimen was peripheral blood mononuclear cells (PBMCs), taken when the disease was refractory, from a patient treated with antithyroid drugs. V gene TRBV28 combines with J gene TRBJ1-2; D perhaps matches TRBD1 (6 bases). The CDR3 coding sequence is TGTGCCAGCAGTGGGGGGGGCAGCAAAATCTATGGCTACACCTTC. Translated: CASSGGGSKIYGYTF.